Reported below is one T cell receptor beta chain. What it recognizes is unknown. Trimming left V 3 bases short and J 7 bases short, with 16 bases between. From germline, CDR1 is MNHNS and CDR2 SASEGT. This CDR3 has 15 residues. Treatment was busulfan-fludarabine conditioning, a marrow graft, and cyclophosphamide on days +3 and +4. This sample is part of a study of T cells after posttransplantation cyclophosphamide. Regarding the study as a whole: Later post-transplant blood repertoires were often dominated by donor CD8+ memory clones. After PTCy, TRB diversity resembled that of CNI/methotrexate controls. Tissue-infiltrating T cells from skin or gut overlapped little with blood T cells.

Using immunoSEQ multiplex PCR, the repertoire was profiled, and TCRdb retains in-frame clones only, with some absent. The sample holds 10,000 to 13,000 clones, about 89% seen once. This clonotype was sampled from a young adult male patient who received an allogeneic stem cell transplant from a related donor, was CMV-positive, and had acute GVHD only. Among the T cells, some may be from the graft donor. Sample: CD4+ T cells sorted from PBMCs, taken after allogeneic stem cell transplant with posttransplant cyclophosphamide. J is TRBJ1-5 and V is TRBV6-1; a weak D match, TRBD1 (6 bases). CDR3 sequence reads: CASSEGQGKIQPQHF. The CDR3 coding sequence is TGTGCCAGCAGTGAGGGGCAGGGGAAAATACAGCCCCAGCATTTT.